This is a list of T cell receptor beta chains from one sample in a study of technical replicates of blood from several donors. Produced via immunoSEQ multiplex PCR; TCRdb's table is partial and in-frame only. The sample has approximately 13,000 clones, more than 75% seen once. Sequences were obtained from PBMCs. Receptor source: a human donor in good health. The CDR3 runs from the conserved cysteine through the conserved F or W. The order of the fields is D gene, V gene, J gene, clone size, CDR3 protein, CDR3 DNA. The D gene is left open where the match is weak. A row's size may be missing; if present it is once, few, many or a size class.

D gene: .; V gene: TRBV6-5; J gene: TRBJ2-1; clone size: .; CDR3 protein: CASGVQVYNEQFF; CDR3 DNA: TGTGCCAGCGGCGTGCAGGTTTACAATGAGCAGTTCTTC
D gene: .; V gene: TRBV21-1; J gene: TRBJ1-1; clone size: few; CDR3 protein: CASRGVRVNTEAFF; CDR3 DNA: TGTGCCAGCAGAGGGGTAAGGGTGAACACTGAAGCTTTCTTT
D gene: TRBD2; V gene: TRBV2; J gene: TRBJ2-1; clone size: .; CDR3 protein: CASSREASSYNEQFF; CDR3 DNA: TGTGCCAGCAGTCGGGAGGCTAGCTCCTACAATGAGCAGTTCTTC
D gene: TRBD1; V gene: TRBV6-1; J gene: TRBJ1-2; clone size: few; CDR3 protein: CAIDGQGRGYTF; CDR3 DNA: TGTGCCATCGATGGACAGGGTAGGGGCTACACCTTC
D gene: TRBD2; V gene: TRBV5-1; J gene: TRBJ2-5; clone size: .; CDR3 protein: CASRLAGGRETQYF; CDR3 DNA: TGCGCCAGCAGATTAGCGGGAGGTCGGGAGACCCAGTACTTC
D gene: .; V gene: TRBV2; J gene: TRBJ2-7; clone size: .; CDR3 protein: CASGDSGGFEQYF; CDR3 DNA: TGTGCCAGCGGGGACTCTGGGGGGTTCGAGCAGTACTTC
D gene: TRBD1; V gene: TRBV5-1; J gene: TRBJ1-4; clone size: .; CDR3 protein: CASSIGTANEKLFF; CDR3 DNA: TGCGCCAGCAGCATAGGGACAGCTAATGAAAAACTGTTTTTT
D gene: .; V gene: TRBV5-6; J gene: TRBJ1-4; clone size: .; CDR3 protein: CASSPSGGPTNEKLFF; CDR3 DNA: TGTGCCAGCAGCCCCAGTGGGGGCCCTACTAATGAAAAACTGTTTTTT
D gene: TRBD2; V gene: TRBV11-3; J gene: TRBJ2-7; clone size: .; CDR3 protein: CASSNGLAGAYEQYF; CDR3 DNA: TGTGCCAGCAGCAACGGACTAGCGGGGGCCTACGAGCAGTACTTC
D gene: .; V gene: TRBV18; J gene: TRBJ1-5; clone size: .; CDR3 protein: CASSPRGDQPQHF; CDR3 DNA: TGTGCCAGCTCCCCCCGGGGTGATCAGCCCCAGCATTTT
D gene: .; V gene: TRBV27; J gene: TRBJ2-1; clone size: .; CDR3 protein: CASTQNYYNEQFF; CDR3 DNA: TGTGCCAGCACTCAGAATTACTACAATGAGCAGTTCTTC
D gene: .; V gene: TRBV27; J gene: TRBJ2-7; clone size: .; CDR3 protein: CASSSLGGGLPSSYEQYF; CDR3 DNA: TGTGCCAGCAGTTCATTAGGTGGAGGGCTTCCTAGCTCCTACGAGCAGTACTTC
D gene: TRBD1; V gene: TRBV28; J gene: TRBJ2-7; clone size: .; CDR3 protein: CASSSFPGQGAREQYF; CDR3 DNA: TGTGCCAGCAGTTCATTTCCGGGACAGGGGGCACGAGAGCAGTACTTC
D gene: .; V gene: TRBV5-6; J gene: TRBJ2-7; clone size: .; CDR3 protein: CASSFSFVGRVDEQYF; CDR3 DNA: TGTGCCAGCAGCTTTTCATTCGTCGGCAGGGTGGACGAGCAGTACTTC
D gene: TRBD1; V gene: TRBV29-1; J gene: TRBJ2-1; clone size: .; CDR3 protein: CSAPEGAGWGNEQFF; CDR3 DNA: TGCAGCGCCCCCGAGGGGGCAGGGTGGGGCAATGAGCAGTTCTTC
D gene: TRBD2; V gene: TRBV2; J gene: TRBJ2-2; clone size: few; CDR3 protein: CASTSGPGELFF; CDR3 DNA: TGTGCCAGCACTAGCGGGCCCGGGGAGCTGTTTTTT
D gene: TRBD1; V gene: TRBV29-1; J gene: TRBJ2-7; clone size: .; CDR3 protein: CSVATGGYEQYF; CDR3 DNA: TGCAGCGTCGCGACAGGGGGCTACGAGCAGTACTTC
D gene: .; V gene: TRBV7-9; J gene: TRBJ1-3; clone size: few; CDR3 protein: CASSLGTGNTIYF; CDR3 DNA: TGTGCCAGCAGCCTAGGGACAGGAAACACCATATATTTT
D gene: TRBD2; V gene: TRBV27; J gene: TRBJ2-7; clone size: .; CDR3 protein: CASSLLVAGSGEQYF; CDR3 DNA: TGTGCCAGCAGTTTATTGGTAGCGGGATCAGGCGAGCAGTACTTC
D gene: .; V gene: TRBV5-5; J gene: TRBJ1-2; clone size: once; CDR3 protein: CASSLEDTYGYTF; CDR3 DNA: TGTGCCAGCAGCTTAGAAGACACCTATGGCTACACCTTC
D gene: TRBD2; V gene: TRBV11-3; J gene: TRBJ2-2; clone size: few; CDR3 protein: CASSLGSTSGSDTGELFF; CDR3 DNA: TGTGCCAGCAGCTTAGGCTCGACTAGCGGGAGTGACACCGGGGAGCTGTTTTTT
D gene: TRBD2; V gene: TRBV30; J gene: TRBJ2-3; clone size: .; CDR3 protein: CAWRRKAGGNTDTQYF; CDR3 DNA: TGTGCCTGGAGGAGAAAAGCGGGAGGGAACACAGATACGCAGTATTTT
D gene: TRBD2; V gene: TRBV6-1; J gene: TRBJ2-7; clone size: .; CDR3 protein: CASSSLAGGSYEQYF; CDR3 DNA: TGTGCCAGCAGTTCTCTAGCGGGAGGATCCTACGAGCAGTACTTC
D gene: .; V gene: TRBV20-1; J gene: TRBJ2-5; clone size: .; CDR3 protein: CSAGQMGTQYF; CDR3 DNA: TGCAGTGCCGGACAGATGGGGACCCAGTACTTC
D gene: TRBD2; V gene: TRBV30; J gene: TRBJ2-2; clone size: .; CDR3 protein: CAWSVLAAGGLGELFF; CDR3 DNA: TGTGCCTGGAGTGTACTGGCAGCGGGAGGGCTCGGGGAGCTGTTTTTT
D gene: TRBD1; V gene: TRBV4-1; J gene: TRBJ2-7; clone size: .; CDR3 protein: CASSQDEGAPATF; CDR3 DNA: TGCGCCAGCAGCCAAGATGAGGGGGCACCCGCCACCTTC
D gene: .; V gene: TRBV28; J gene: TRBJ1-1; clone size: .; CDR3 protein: CASTRTANTEAFF; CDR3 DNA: TGTGCCAGCACCAGGACTGCGAACACTGAAGCTTTCTTT
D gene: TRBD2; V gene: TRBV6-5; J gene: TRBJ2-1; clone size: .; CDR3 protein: CASSYKREISYNEQFF; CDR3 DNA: TGTGCCAGCAGTTACAAGCGGGAGATCTCCTACAATGAGCAGTTCTTC
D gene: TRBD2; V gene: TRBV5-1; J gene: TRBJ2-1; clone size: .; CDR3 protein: CASSLGGAGGTDEQFF; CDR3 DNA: TGCGCCAGCAGCTTGGGAGGAGCGGGAGGGACAGATGAGCAGTTCTTC
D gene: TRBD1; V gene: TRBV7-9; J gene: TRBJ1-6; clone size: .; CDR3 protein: CASRSDRESSPLHF; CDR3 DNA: TGTGCCAGCAGATCGGACAGGGAAAGTTCACCCCTCCACTTT
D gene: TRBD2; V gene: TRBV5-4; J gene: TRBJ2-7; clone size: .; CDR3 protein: CASSREREGYEQYF; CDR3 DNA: TGTGCCAGCAGCCGGGAGCGGGAGGGTTACGAGCAGTACTTC
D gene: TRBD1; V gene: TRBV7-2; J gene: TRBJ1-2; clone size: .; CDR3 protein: CASSAPDRPGRGYTF; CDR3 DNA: TGTGCCAGCAGCGCCCCGGACAGGCCGGGGCGGGGCTACACCTTC
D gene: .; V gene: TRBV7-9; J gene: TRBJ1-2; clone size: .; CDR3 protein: CASSFMEGTSYGYTF; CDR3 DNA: TGTGCCAGCAGCTTTATGGAGGGAACGAGCTATGGCTACACCTTC
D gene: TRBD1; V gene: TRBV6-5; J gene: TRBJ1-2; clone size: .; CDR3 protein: CASSLSRTGDGYTF; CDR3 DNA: TGTGCCAGCAGTCTCTCCCGGACAGGGGATGGCTACACCTTC
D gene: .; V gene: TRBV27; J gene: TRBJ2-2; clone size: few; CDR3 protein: CASSPLGEGGELFF; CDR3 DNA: TGTGCCAGCAGCCCTCTCGGGGAAGGCGGGGAGCTGTTTTTT
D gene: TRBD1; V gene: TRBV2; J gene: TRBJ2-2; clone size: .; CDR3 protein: CASRRGQGSNTGELFF; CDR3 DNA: TGTGCCAGCAGAAGAGGACAGGGGTCGAACACCGGGGAGCTGTTTTTT
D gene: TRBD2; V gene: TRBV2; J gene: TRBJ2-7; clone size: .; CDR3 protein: CASSLASGEYEQYF; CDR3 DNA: TGTGCCAGCAGTCTGGCTAGCGGGGAGTACGAGCAGTACTTC
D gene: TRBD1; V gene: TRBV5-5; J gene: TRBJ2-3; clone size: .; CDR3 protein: CASSAGQGTDTQYF; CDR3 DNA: TGTGCCAGCAGCGCAGGACAGGGCACAGATACGCAGTATTTT
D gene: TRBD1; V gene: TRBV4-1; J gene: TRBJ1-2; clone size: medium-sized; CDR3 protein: CASSQLQGADYGYTF; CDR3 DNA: TGCGCCAGCAGCCAACTACAGGGGGCGGACTATGGCTACACCTTC
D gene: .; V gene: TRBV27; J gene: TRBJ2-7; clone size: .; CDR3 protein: CASRRNYEQYF; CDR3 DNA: TGTGCCAGCAGGCGGAATTACGAGCAGTACTTC
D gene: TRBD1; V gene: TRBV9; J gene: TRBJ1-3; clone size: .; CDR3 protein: CASSVAPGGSGNTIYF; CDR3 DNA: TGTGCCAGCAGCGTAGCCCCAGGGGGCTCTGGAAACACCATATATTTT
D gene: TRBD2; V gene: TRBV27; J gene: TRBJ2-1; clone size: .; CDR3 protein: CASSLSGSSYNEQFF; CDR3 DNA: TGTGCCAGCAGTCTTAGCGGGAGCTCCTACAATGAGCAGTTCTTC
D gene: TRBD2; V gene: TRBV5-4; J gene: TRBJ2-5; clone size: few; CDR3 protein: CASSLEVAGGGETQYF; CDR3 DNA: TGTGCCAGCAGCTTGGAAGTAGCGGGAGGGGGGGAGACCCAGTACTTC
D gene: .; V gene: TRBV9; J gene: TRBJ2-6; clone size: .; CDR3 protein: CASSSDDTSGANVLTF; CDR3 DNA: TGTGCCAGCAGCTCGGATGACACCTCTGGGGCCAACGTCCTGACTTTC
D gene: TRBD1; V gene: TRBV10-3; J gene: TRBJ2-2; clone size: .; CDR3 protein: CAIKEGADGGELFF; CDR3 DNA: TGTGCCATCAAAGAGGGGGCGGATGGCGGGGAGCTGTTTTTT
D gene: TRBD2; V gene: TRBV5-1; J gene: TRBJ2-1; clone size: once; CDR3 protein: CASSLASGNEQFF; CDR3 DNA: TGCGCCAGCAGCTTGGCTAGCGGCAATGAGCAGTTCTTC
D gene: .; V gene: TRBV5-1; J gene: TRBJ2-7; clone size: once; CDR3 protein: CASSLDDILYEQYF; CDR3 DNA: TGCGCCAGCAGCTTGGATGACATCCTCTACGAGCAGTACTTC
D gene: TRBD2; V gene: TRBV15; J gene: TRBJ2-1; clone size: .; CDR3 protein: CATSKGIGTSAYNEQFF; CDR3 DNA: TGTGCCACCAGCAAAGGAATAGGGACTAGCGCTTACAATGAGCAGTTCTTC
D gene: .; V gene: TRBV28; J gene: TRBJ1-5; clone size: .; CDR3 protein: CASSSGTFSNQPQHF; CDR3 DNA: TGTGCCAGCAGTTCAGGGACATTTAGCAATCAGCCCCAGCATTTT
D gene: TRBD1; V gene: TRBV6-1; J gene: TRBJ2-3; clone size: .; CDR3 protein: CASSTTGGRADTQYF; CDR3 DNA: TGTGCCAGCAGTACAACAGGGGGGCGGGCAGATACGCAGTATTTT
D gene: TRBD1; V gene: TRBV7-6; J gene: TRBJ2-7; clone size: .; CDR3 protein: CASSLLTGGQVEQYF; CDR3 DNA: TGTGCCAGCAGCTTACTTACAGGGGGGCAGGTCGAGCAGTACTTC
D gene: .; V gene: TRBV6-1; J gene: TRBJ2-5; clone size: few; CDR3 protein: CASGRGQGETQYF; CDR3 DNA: TGTGCCAGCGGACGCGGTCAGGGGGAGACCCAGTACTTC
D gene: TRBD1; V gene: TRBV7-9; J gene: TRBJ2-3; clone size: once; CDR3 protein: CASSRGGQADTQYF; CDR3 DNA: TGTGCCAGCAGCCGAGGGGGACAGGCAGATACGCAGTATTTT
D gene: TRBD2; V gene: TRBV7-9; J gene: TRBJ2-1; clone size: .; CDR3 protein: CASSGGVSEQFF; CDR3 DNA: TGTGCCAGCAGCGGGGGGGTAAGTGAGCAGTTCTTC
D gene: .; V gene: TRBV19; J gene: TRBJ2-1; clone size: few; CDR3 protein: CASSIDRGLDNEQFF; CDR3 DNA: TGTGCCAGTAGTATAGATCGGGGTTTGGACAATGAGCAGTTCTTC
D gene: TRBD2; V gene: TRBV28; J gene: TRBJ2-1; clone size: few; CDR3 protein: CASSRLAGAPRQFF; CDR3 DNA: TGTGCCAGCAGTCGTCTAGCGGGGGCCCCTCGTCAGTTCTTC
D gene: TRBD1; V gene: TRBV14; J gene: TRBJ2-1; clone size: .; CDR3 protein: CASSRPRQGHNEQFF; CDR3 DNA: TGTGCCAGCAGCCGTCCGAGACAGGGACACAATGAGCAGTTCTTC
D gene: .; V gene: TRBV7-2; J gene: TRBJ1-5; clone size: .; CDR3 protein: CASSLVGSQPQHF; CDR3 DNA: TGTGCCAGCAGCTTAGTGGGTAGCCAGCCCCAGCATTTT
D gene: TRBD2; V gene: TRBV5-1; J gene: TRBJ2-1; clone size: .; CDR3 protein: CASSFTSSGSLEQFF; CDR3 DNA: TGCGCCAGCAGCTTCACTTCTAGCGGGAGTCTTGAGCAGTTCTTC